The rows below give T cell receptor beta chains drawn from one sample of a study of shared clonotypes between healthy human individuals. Here immunoSEQ multiplex PCR was the method, and the copy in TCRdb shows in-frame clones only, minus some. This table holds more than 900,000 clones, about 84% found once. Sequencing was done on a sample of memory CD4+ T cells from PBMCs. Receptor source: a man aged 18 to 35 in good health. Some clones in this sample may be carry-over from other donors' samples. The CDR3 runs from the conserved cysteine through the conserved F or W. D genes are given only for firm matches. Clone size, where shown, is once, few, many, or a class for clones that have expanded.

CDR3 DNA | CDR3 protein | clone size | V gene | CDR3 length | D gene | J gene
TGTGCCAGCAGCCCTCAGGGGGGTCTGGGCAGGGAGACCCAGTACTTC | CASSPQGGLGRETQYF | . | TRBV7-9 | 16 | . | TRBJ2-5
TGTGCCAGCAGCTCCGGGACTAGCGGGAGGGCCCAGTACACCGGGGAGCTGTTTTTT | CASSSGTSGRAQYTGELFF | . | TRBV7-2 | 19 | TRBD2 | TRBJ2-2
TGTGCCAGCACCTCCGGGACGATAACTGGCTACGAGCAGTACTTC | CASTSGTITGYEQYF | . | TRBV6-5 | 15 | . | TRBJ2-7
TGTGCCAGCAGCACCAACAATGAGCAGTTCTTC | CASSTNNEQFF | . | TRBV11-3 | 11 | . | TRBJ2-1
TGTGCCAGCAGTGAGGGAGATCAGCCCCAGCATTTT | CASSEGDQPQHF | few | TRBV6-5 | 12 | . | TRBJ1-5
TGTGCCAGCAGTTTAGCCCTACTAGCGGGAGGAAACAATGAGCAGTTCTTC | CASSLALLAGGNNEQFF | . | TRBV28 | 17 | TRBD2 | TRBJ2-1
TGCGCCAGCAGCGGCGCAGGGGGATACAATGAGCAGTTCTTC | CASSGAGGYNEQFF | . | TRBV5-1 | 14 | TRBD1 | TRBJ2-1
TGCGCCAGCAGCTTGGCCGGGACTAGCTGGGAGTTCGGGGAGCAGTACTTC | CASSLAGTSWEFGEQYF | . | TRBV5-1 | 17 | TRBD2 | TRBJ2-7
TGTGCCAGCAGTGCACAAGCGGGAGATTCAGATACGCAGTATTTT | CASSAQAGDSDTQYF | . | TRBV6-1 | 15 | TRBD2 | TRBJ2-3
TGTGCCAGCAGTTTAGCAGGGGGGGCCACTAATGAAAAACTGTTTTTT | CASSLAGGATNEKLFF | . | TRBV28 | 16 | TRBD1 | TRBJ1-4
TGTGCCAGCAGTCAGGAGGTGGGGACTGAAGCTTTCTTT | CASSQEVGTEAFF | . | TRBV6-1 | 13 | . | TRBJ1-1
TGTGCCAGCAGGGGGAGCGGGAAGGCCTGCGAGCAGTACTTC | CASRGSGKACEQYF | . | TRBV27 | 14 | TRBD2 | TRBJ2-7
TGTGCCAGCAGTGGAGGAAATCAGCCCCAGCATTTT | CASSGGNQPQHF | few | TRBV2 | 12 | . | TRBJ1-5
TGTGCCAGCAGTTTAGCACAGGGTGGAATATACGAGCAGTACTTC | CASSLAQGGIYEQYF | . | TRBV28 | 15 | . | TRBJ2-7
TGTGCCAGCAGTGAAGCTCAACGGCGGGGCTATGGCTACACCTTC | CASSEAQRRGYGYTF | once | TRBV6-1 | 15 | . | TRBJ1-2
TGCGCCAGCAGCGGGACTAGCGGACTAGGGGGGGAGACCCAGTACTTC | CASSGTSGLGGETQYF | . | TRBV5-1 | 16 | TRBD2 | TRBJ2-5
TGTGCCATCAGAACGGATGGGGTCTACGAGCAGTACTTC | CAIRTDGVYEQYF | . | TRBV6-1 | 13 | . | TRBJ2-7
TGTGCCAGCAGCTTAAGTACAGGGAGGAACACCGGGGAGCTGTTTTTT | CASSLSTGRNTGELFF | few | TRBV11-2 | 16 | . | TRBJ2-2
TGCGCCAGCAGCCCTACCCAAACTAACTATGGCTACACCTTC | CASSPTQTNYGYTF | many | TRBV4-1 | 14 | . | TRBJ1-2
TGTGCCATCAGTGCGGCTAGCGGGAGGGCCAAAGATACGCAGTATTTT | CAISAASGRAKDTQYF | . | TRBV10-3 | 16 | TRBD2 | TRBJ2-3
TGTGCCAGCAGTTACCGACAGGGAGACTATGGCTACACCTTC | CASSYRQGDYGYTF | . | TRBV6-6 | 14 | TRBD1 | TRBJ1-2
TGTGCCAGCTCACCAGAGGGGTGGGACTCCTACGAGCAGTACTTC | CASSPEGWDSYEQYF | . | TRBV18 | 15 | . | TRBJ2-7